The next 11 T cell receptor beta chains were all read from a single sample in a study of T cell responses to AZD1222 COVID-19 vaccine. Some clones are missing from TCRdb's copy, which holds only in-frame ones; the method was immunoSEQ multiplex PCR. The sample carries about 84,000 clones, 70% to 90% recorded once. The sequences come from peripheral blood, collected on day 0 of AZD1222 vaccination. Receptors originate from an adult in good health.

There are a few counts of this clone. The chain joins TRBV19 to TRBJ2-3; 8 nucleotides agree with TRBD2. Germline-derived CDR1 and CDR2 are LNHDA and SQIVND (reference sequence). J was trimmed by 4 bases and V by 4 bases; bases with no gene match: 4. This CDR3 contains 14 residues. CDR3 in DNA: TGTGCCAGTAGTAGCACGGGGGGGGCAGATACGCAGTATTTT. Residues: CASSSTGGADTQYF.

The CDR3 here is CASSPSLPSSGNTIYF. CDR3 in DNA: TGTGCCAGCAGTCCTAGCCTTCCGAGCTCTGGAAACACCATATATTTT. The J gene is TRBJ1-3, the V gene TRBV7-9; D unresolved. This CDR3 has 16 residues. V was cut by 6 bases and J by 0 bases, with 15 bases left in between. Looked up from germline, CDR1 is SEHNR and CDR2 is FQNEAQ (reference sequence).

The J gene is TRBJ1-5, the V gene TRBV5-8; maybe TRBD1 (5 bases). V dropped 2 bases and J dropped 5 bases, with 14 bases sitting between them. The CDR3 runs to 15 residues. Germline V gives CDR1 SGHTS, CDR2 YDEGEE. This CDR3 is CASSFSPTRDQPQHF. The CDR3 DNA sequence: TGTGCCAGCAGCTTTAGCCCAACCAGGGATCAGCCCCAGCATTTT.

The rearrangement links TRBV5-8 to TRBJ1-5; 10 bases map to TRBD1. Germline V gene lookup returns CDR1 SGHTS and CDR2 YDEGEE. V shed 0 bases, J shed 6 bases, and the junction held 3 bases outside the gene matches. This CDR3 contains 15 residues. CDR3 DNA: TGTGCCAGCAGCTTGGCTGGGGACAGGGGTCAGCCCCAGCATTTT. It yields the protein CASSLAGDRGQPQHF.

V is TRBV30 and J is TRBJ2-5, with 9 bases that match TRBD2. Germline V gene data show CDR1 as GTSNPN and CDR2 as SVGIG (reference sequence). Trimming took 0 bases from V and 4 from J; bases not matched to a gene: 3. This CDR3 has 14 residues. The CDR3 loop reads CAWSVTAGGETQYF. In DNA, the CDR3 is TGTGCCTGGAGTGTCACAGCGGGAGGAGAGACCCAGTACTTC.

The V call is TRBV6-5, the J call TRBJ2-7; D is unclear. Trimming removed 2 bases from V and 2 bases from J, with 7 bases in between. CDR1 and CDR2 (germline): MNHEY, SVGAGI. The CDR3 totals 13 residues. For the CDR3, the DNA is TGTGCCAGCAGTTACGACCCCGCCTACGAGCAGTACTTC. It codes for CASSYDPAYEQYF.

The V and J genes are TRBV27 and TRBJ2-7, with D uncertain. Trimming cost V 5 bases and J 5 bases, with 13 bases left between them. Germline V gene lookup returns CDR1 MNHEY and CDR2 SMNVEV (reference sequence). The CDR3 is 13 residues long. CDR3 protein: CASSNRVYDEQYF. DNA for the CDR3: TGTGCCAGCAGTAACCGGGTCTACGACGAGCAGTACTTC.

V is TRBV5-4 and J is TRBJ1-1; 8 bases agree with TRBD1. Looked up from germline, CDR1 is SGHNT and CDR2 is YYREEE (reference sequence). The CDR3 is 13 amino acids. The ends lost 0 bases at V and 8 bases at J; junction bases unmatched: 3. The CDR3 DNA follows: TGTGCCAGCAGCTTGGCCCGGGACAGGGAAGCTTTCTTT. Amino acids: CASSLARDREAFF.

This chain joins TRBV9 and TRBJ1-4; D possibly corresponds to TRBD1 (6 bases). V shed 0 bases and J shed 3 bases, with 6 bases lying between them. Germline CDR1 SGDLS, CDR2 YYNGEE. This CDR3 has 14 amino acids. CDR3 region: CASSVGQANEKLFF. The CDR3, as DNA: TGTGCCAGCAGCGTAGGACAGGCTAATGAAAAACTGTTTTTT.

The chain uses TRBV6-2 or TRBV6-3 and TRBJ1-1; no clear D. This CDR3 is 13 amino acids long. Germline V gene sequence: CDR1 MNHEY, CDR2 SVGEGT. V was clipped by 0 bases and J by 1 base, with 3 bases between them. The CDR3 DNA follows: TGTGCCAGCAGTTACTCTCAGAACACTGAAGCTTTCTTT. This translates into CASSYSQNTEAFF.

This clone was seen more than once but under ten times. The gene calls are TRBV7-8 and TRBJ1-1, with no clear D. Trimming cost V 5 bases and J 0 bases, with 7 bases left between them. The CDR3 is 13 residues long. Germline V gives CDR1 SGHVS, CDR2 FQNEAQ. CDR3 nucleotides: TGTGCCAGCAGCCCGCACATGAACACTGAAGCTTTCTTT. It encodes CASSPHMNTEAFF.